Following are 20 T cell receptor beta chains from one sample sequenced in a study of blood T cells in healthy people across ages. PCR was performed a second time for roughly 6 to 12 cycles using a sample-barcoded 5' primer and a J-beta primer mix. TCRdb recomputed calls from the 5' RACE reads with MiXCR, one row per CDR3 protein. In the table there are about 1 million distinct CDR3 sequences, 35% to 50% of which are singletons. The sequenced sample was blood. The receptors derive from a woman in her sixties in good health.

The genes are TRBV6-5 and TRBJ2-7, with 10 nucleotides matching TRBD1. V shed 2 bases and J 6 bases; nucleotides not matched to a gene: 7. This CDR3 comprises 15 residues. Germline V gives CDR1 MNHEY, CDR2 SVGAGI. CDR3 in amino acids: CASSYARQGASEQYF. DNA of the CDR3: TGTGCCAGCAGTTACGCGAGACAGGGGGCGAGCGAGCAGTACTTC.

J is TRBJ2-5 and V is TRBV3-1; 7 bases fit TRBD2. Losses at the gene ends were 2 bases for V and 10 bases for J; bases not matched to a gene: 1. The CDR3 contains 11 residues. Germline CDR1 LGHDT, CDR2 YNNKEL (reference sequence). Here the CDR3 DNA reads TGTGCCAGCAGCCAATCGGGGGGCCAGTACTTC. Amino acids: CASSQSGGQYF.

The chain links TRBV29-1 to TRBJ1-2; 8 nucleotides line up with TRBD1. V lost 3 bases to trimming and J lost 4 bases; unmatched junction nucleotides: 10. The CDR3 contains 15 residues. In germline, CDR1 is SQVTM, CDR2 ANQGSEA. The CDR3 loop reads CSVEGTGTSPYGYTF. For the CDR3, the DNA is TGCAGCGTTGAGGGGACAGGAACTTCGCCCTATGGCTACACCTTC.

V gene TRBV7-3 combines with J gene TRBJ2-3, with a possible D match to TRBD1 (6 bases). The germline V and J ends were trimmed by 8 bases and 5 bases, with 14 bases remaining between them. This CDR3 has 13 residues. Germline CDR1 reads SGHTA; CDR2 reads FQGTGA. CDR3 in amino acids: CASSPRGLDTQYF. CDR3 in DNA: TGTGCCAGCTCCCCCAGGGGTCTAGATACGCAGTATTTT.

This clonotype was counted only a few times. This chain uses TRBV11-2 with TRBJ2-4, with TRBD2 matching 10 bases. The CDR3 loop spans 16 amino acids. With 5 bases clipped from V and 9 bases from J, the junction kept 13 bases outside the gene matches. The germline gives CDR1 SGHAT, CDR2 FQNNGV. CDR3 sequence reads: CASSPRTSGTLGIQYF. In DNA, the CDR3 is TGTGCCAGCAGCCCACGGACTAGCGGCACTCTTGGCATTCAGTACTTC. Together with reference TRBV11-2 and TRBJ2-4, the CDR3 gives the full variable domain: EAGVAQSPRYKIIEKRQSVAFWCNPISGHATLYWYQQILGQGPKLLIQFQNNGVVDDSQLPKDRFSAERLKGVDSTLKIQPAKLEDSAVYLCASSPRTSGTLGIQYFGAGTRLSVL.

The J gene is TRBJ2-7, the V gene TRBV27; D is undetermined. V lost 3 bases and J 0 bases, leaving 9 bases between the germline ends. Germline values: CDR1 MNHEY, CDR2 SMNVEV (reference sequence). This CDR3 region has 14 residues. The CDR3 is CASSLKLNSYEQYF. CDR3 bases: TGTGCCAGCAGTTTGAAACTGAACTCCTACGAGCAGTACTTC.

This clonotype has just a few counts. The rearrangement links TRBV7-2 to TRBJ1-2; D gene ambiguous. V was clipped by 2 bases and J by 4 bases, with 14 bases between them. Looked up from germline, CDR1 is SGHTA and CDR2 is FQGNSA. The CDR3 has 15 amino acids. CDR3: CASSLSAGNLYGYTF. In nucleotides, the CDR3 is TGTGCCAGCAGCTTATCGGCCGGAAACCTCTATGGCTACACCTTC.

Concerning this clonotype: Since a much larger clone is just one base distant, this may be a read error. V usage is TRBV7-2 and J usage is TRBJ2-6; D perhaps matches TRBD1 (5 bases). CDR1 is SGHTA and CDR2 is FQGNSA in the germline V gene. This CDR3 is 14 amino acids long. The CDR3 DNA reads TGTGCCAGCCGGCTGAGCTCTGGGGCCAACGTCCCGACTTTC. Its translation: CASRLSSGANVPTF.

This clonotype was observed a handful of times. The V call is TRBV20-1, the J call TRBJ2-5; 8 bases are shared with TRBD2. This CDR3 has 13 amino acids. Germline loops: CDR1 DFQATT, CDR2 SNEGSKA (reference sequence). With 3 bases clipped from V and 5 bases from J, the junction kept 5 bases outside the gene matches. The CDR3 loop reads CSARLAGRETQYF. CDR3 nucleotide sequence: TGCAGTGCTAGGCTAGCGGGTCGGGAGACCCAGTACTTC.

This chain connects TRBV20-1 to TRBJ2-1, with 8 nucleotides matching TRBD2. Germline-derived CDR1 and CDR2 are DFQATT and SNEGSKA (reference sequence). V was pared by 3 bases and J by 3 bases, with 4 bases of the junction left unmatched. There are 14 residues in the CDR3. CDR3 sequence: CSASPGLGYNEQFF. CDR3 nucleotide sequence: TGCAGTGCTAGTCCGGGACTAGGCTACAATGAGCAGTTCTTC.

The V and J genes are TRBV29-1 and TRBJ2-7; D is undetermined. Germline loops: CDR1 SQVTM, CDR2 ANQGSEA. V was shortened by 5 bases and J by 6 bases, with 11 bases between the two germline ends. The CDR3 loop spans 11 amino acids. CDR3 loop: CSVKGVPEQYF. The CDR3 region has the DNA TGCAGCGTTAAAGGCGTGCCCGAGCAGTACTTC.

V and J are TRBV20-1 and TRBJ1-4, with a tentative D call TRBD1 (5 bases). The length of the CDR3 is 14 residues. V was trimmed by 5 bases and J by 7 bases, leaving 17 bases between them. Germline V gene data show CDR1 as DFQATT and CDR2 as SNEGSKA (reference sequence). CDR3 in DNA: TGCAGTGCTTCTACAGGAGATGTAGGTGAAAAACTGTTTTTT. This encodes CSASTGDVGEKLFF.

This clonotype was observed once. The J gene is TRBJ2-1, the V gene TRBV20-1, with unresolved D. V shed 1 base and J shed 0 bases, with 10 bases lying between them. The germline V gene has CDR1 DFQATT and CDR2 SNEGSKA (reference sequence). This CDR3 has 15 residues. The CDR3 spells CSARGARSSYNEQFF. Written as DNA, the CDR3 is TGCAGTGCTAGAGGCGCGCGGAGCTCCTACAATGAGCAGTTCTTC.

The chain carries TRBV28 and TRBJ1-5; TRBD1 aligns across 12 bases. J gave up 3 bases and V 0 bases, and 6 bases lay outside the gene matches. The germline gives CDR1 MDHEN, CDR2 SYDVKM. This CDR3 has 18 amino acids. The CDR3 is CASSLWGQGATPNQPQHF. For the CDR3, the DNA is TGTGCCAGCAGTTTATGGGGACAGGGGGCCACCCCCAATCAGCCCCAGCATTTT.

The gene calls are TRBV10-3 and TRBJ2-3; 7 bases line up with TRBD1. Germline CDR1 and CDR2: ENHRY and SYGVKD. The V and J ends lost 4 bases and 4 bases, in that order; junction bases with no gene match: 5. The CDR3 spans 14 residues. The CDR3: CAISGGGASDTQYF. CDR3 DNA sequence: TGTGCCATCAGTGGAGGGGGCGCATCAGATACGCAGTATTTT.

This clonotype was recorded a few times. V and J are TRBV6-5 and TRBJ2-7; no definite D call. Looked up from germline, CDR1 is MNHEY and CDR2 is SVGAGI. Trimming took 0 bases from V and 0 from J, leaving 12 bases between them. The CDR3 covers 16 residues. The CDR3 is CASSYSTWSSSYEQYF. CDR3 nucleotide sequence: TGTGCCAGCAGTTACTCGACGTGGTCCAGCTCCTACGAGCAGTACTTC.

This clonotype was recorded many times. The V and J genes are TRBV12-3 or TRBV12-4 and TRBJ2-5; D remains ambiguous. Trimming shortened V by 4 bases and J by 5 bases, and 17 bases separated the two germline ends. The CDR3 is made up of 15 amino acids. Here the CDR3 DNA reads TGTGCCAGCAGTTCCAACTCCTACCACGGGGAGACCCAGTACTTC. This gives the protein CASSSNSYHGETQYF.

This chain uses TRBV6-5 with TRBJ2-7, with 8 bases lining up with TRBD1. Gene TRBJ2-5 matches the end of the DNA better, so the J call may be wrong. This CDR3 comprises 15 residues. Germline CDR1 and CDR2: MNHEY and SVGAGI. CDR3 loop: CASSYSPGGKETQYF. The CDR3 DNA reads as TGTGCCAGCAGTTACTCGCCAGGGGGCAAAGAGACCCAGTACTTC.

This chain uses TRBV7-9 with TRBJ1-2; tentatively, D is TRBD1 (5 bases). CDR1 is SEHNR, CDR2 FQNEAQ, per germline (reference sequence). V lost 6 bases, J lost 8 bases, and 16 bases lay in between. The CDR3 extends over 13 amino acids. The CDR3: CASSSGPGGGYTF. The CDR3 DNA is TGTGCCAGCAGTTCCGGGCCGGGGGGAGGCTACACCTTC.

In this sample, this clonotype turned up a few times. This chain joins TRBV7-2 and TRBJ2-7, with TRBD2 matching 7 bases. The CDR3 covers 15 residues. Germline-derived CDR1 and CDR2 are SGHTA and FQGNSA. The V segment lost 0 bases and the J segment 4 bases; nucleotides outside the gene matches: 6. In DNA, the CDR3 is TGTGCCAGCAGCTTAGCGAAAGGCGGGGGTTACGAGCAGTACTTC. Its translation is CASSLAKGGGYEQYF. Complete variable domain (other parts from reference TRBV7-2 and TRBJ2-7): GAGVSQSPSNKVTEKGKDVELRCDPISGHTALYWYRQSLGQGLEFLIYFQGNSAPDKSGLPSDRFSAERTGGSVSTLTIQRTQQEDSAVYLCASSLAKGGGYEQYFGPGTRLTVT.